This TCR beta chain was identified in a study of tumor and adjacent non-tumor tissue in lung cancer. RNA was extracted from bulk tissue without any cell sorting. V lost 5 bases to trimming and J lost 4 bases; unmatched junction nucleotides: 7. CDR1 and CDR2 (germline): SGHKS, YYEKEE (reference sequence). The CDR3 contains 14 residues. The library came from three nested PCR rounds adapted from ARM-PCR protocols. MiXCR, run by TCRdb on the multiplex PCR reads, gives a single entry per CDR3 protein. The table shows about 140,000 distinct CDR3 sequences, with approximately 66% occurring only once. What was sequenced was lung tumor tissue. This TCR came from a man between 60 and 70 years old with small cell lung cancer. This chain links TRBV5-5 with TRBJ2-7, with TRBD1 matching 9 bases. The CDR3 reads CASSWTGVVYEQYF. The CDR3, as DNA: TGTGCCAGCAGTTGGACAGGGGTGGTTTACGAGCAGTACTTC. Variable domain in full (rest from reference TRBV5-5 and TRBJ2-7): DAGVTQSPTHLIKTRGQQVTLRCSPISGHKSVSWYQQVLGQGPQFIFQYYEKEERGRGNFPDRFSARQFPNYSSELNVNALLLGDSALYLCASSWTGVVYEQYFGPGTRLTVT.